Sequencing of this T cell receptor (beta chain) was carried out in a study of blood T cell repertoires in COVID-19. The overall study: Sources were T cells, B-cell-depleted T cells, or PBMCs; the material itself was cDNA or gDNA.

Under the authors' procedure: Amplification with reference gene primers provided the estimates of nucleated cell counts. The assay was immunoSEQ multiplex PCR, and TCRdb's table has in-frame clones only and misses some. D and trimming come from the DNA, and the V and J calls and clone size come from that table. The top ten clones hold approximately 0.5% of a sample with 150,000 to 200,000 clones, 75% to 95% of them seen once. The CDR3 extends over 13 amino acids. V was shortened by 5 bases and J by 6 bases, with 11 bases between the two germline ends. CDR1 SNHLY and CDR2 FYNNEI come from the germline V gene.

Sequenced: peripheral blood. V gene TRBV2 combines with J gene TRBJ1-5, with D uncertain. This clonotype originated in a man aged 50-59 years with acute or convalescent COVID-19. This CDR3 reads CASSSQEVQPQHF. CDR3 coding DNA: TGTGCCAGCAGTAGTCAGGAGGTTCAGCCCCAGCATTTT.